This paragraph covers one TCR beta chain sequence. The entry originates in a study of B cell selection in AIRE deficiency. The sorted conventional CD4 T cells were gated as CD4+CD127+. Sequencing was performed with immunoSEQ multiplex PCR; in TCRdb, only in-frame clones are kept and a portion is missing. The table has roughly 25,000 clones, 90% to 98% seen once. The source is a human donor in good health. Source material: CD4+CD127+ conventional T cells sorted from PBMCs.

The CDR3 loop reads CASSIGGDISGYTF. DNA for the CDR3: TGTGCCAGTAGTATCGGAGGGGACATCAGCGGCTACACCTTC. The gene calls are TRBV19 and TRBJ1-2; weak D call: TRBD1 (6 bases). This CDR3 has 14 residues. The V end lost 3 bases, the J end lost 8 bases, and 16 bases lay between the germline ends. Germline CDR1 and CDR2: LNHDA and SQIVND (reference sequence).